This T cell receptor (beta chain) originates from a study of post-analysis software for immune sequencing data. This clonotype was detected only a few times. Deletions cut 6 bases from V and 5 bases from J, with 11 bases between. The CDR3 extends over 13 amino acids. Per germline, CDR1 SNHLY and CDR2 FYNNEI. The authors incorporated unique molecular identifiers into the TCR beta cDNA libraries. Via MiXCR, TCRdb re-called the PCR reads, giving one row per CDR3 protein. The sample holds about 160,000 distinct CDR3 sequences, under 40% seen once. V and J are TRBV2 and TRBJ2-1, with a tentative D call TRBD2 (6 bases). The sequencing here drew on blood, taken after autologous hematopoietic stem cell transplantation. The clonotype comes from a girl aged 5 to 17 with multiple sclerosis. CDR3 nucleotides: TGTGCCAGCAGCAGGGACTTCAACAATGAGCAGTTCTTC. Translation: CASSRDFNNEQFF.